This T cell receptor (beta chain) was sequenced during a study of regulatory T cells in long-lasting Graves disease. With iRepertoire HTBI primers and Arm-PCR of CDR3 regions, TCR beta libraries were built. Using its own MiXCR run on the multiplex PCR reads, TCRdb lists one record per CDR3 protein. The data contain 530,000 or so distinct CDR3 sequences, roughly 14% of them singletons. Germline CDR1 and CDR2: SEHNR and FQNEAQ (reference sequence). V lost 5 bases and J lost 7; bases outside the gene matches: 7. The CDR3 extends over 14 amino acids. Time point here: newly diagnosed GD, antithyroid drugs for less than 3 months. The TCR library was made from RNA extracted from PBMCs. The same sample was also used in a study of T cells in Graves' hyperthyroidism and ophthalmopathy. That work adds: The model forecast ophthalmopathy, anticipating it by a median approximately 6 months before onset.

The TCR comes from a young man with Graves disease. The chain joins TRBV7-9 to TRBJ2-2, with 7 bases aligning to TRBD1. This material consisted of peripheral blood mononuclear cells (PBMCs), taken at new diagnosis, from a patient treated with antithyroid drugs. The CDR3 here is CASSIGTAGGELFF. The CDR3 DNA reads TGTGCCAGCAGCATAGGGACAGCCGGCGGGGAGCTGTTTTTT.